This TCR beta chain is from a study of long-term antiretroviral therapy in people with HIV. Study-wide points: Clones that had undergone expansion before ART dominated the repertoire at all time points.

Version v3.0 of the immunoSEQ assay ran at survey level. This table comes from immunoSEQ multiplex PCR, and its TCRdb copy is limited to in-frame clones, with some not included. Here the sample spans 30,000 to 40,000 clones, 65% to 90% being singletons. Regarding this clone: Its antigen is unidentified.

Source: unsorted PBMCs, taken 1.5 years after starting antiretroviral therapy. The source of this sequence is a young man with HIV.

The chain's CDR3 is CASSLAENTEAFF. The CDR3 DNA reads TGTGCCAGCAGCTTAGCAGAGAACACTGAAGCTTTCTTT. The V call is TRBV7-9, the J call TRBJ1-1; D gene ambiguous. The V end lost 0 bases, the J end lost 1 base, and 3 bases lay between the germline ends. The CDR3 totals 13 residues. From germline, CDR1 is SEHNR and CDR2 FQNEAQ (reference sequence). Complete variable domain (other parts from reference TRBV7-9 and TRBJ1-1): DTGVSQNPRHKITKRGQNVTFRCDPISEHNRLYWYRQTLGQGPEFLTYFQNEAQLEKSRLLSDRFSAERPKGSFSTLEIQRTEQGDSAMYLCASSLAENTEAFFGQGTRLTVV.